A single TCR beta chain is shown here with its context. As yet, its antigen is unknown. The data stem from a study of cytomegalovirus exposure and HLA in healthy donors. Study results and caveats: In a later analysis, donors in an Asian-associated ancestry cluster reportedly had fewer N-insertions in productive TCRs than the cohort mean.

Vbeta (60) and Jbeta (13) primers were used in the PCR. The method was immunoSEQ multiplex PCR; TCRdb's version includes in-frame clones alone and lacks a portion of them. The sample has 200,000 or so clones, 84% seen once; the top ten hold approximately 0.25%. Trimming cost V 0 bases and J 9 bases, with 15 bases left between them. Germline V CDR1 and CDR2: GTSNPN, SVGIG (reference sequence). This CDR3 region has 13 residues. The TCR was taken from a boy between 10 and 17 years old in good health and CMV-seronegative. The specimen sequenced was PBMCs. The chain couples TRBV30 to TRBJ2-7; possible D gene TRBD1, 6 bases. The CDR3 coding sequence is TGTGCCTGGAGTGTACAAGGGGGAGTGGTGCAGTACTTC. This encodes CAWSVQGGVVQYF.